The next 5 T cell receptor beta chains were all read from a single sample in a study of blood T cell repertoires in COVID-19. Repertoires were generated with immunoSEQ multiplex PCR, while TCRdb's copy carries only in-frame clones and drops some. The sample lists approximately 85,000 clones, around 86% occurring once. The sequenced sample was peripheral blood. All receptors derive from a man in his forties or fifties with active or convalescent COVID-19.

V usage is TRBV5-4 and J usage is TRBJ2-5; the D is unclear. Trimming cost V 3 bases and J 7 bases, with 16 bases left between them. The CDR3 is made up of 14 amino acids. Germline values: CDR1 SGHNT, CDR2 YYREEE (reference sequence). CDR3 protein: CASSYEAVSATQYF. The CDR3 DNA follows: TGTGCCAGCAGCTACGAGGCCGTCTCGGCGACCCAGTACTTC.

This rearrangement joins TRBV12-2 to TRBJ1-5; TRBD1 was called by the table and not checked on the DNA. TRBV12-2 is given as a pseudogene. The CDR3 runs 17 residues. CDR3 nucleotide sequence: TGTGCAAGTCGCCAAGGGCCAGGGACAGTTAGCAATCAGCCCCAGCATTTT. This sequence encodes CASRQGPGTVSNQPQHF.

This clone was found a few times. DNA of the CDR3: TGTGCCAGCAGCTCTGGGACAGGCACATGGGGCGGGGAGCTGTTTTTT. Amino acids: CASSSGTGTWGGELFF. The rearrangement uses TRBV11-3 and TRBJ2-2, with 8 bases aligning to TRBD1. This CDR3 comprises 16 residues. V lost 4 bases, J lost 7 bases, and 11 bases stayed unmatched. Per the germline V gene, CDR1 is SGHNT and CDR2 is YENEEA.

This rearrangement joins TRBV2 to TRBJ2-4, with D maybe TRBD1 (5 bases). This CDR3 has 15 residues. Germline values: CDR1 SNHLY, CDR2 FYNNEI. Trimming left V 4 bases short and J 0 bases short, with 10 bases between. CDR3 protein: CASSAWTSAKNIQYF. CDR3 nucleotide sequence: TGTGCCAGCAGTGCATGGACATCAGCCAAAAACATTCAGTACTTC.

To note about this clone: One end of the junction varies from germline; a read error may be responsible. The chain recombines TRBV11-2 with TRBJ2-7, with D possibly TRBD1 on 5 matching bases. This CDR3 comprises 13 residues. Germline V lookup: CDR1 SGHAT, CDR2 FQNNGV. CDR3 sequence: CASSSQGDPPGVF. CDR3 DNA sequence: TGTGCCAGCAGCTCCCAGGGCGACCCACCTGGGGTCTTC.